Each of the 28 T cell receptor beta chains below was sequenced from the same sample in a study (dated by TCRdb to 2016 to 2017). The library relied on RT-PCR. The instrument was an Illumina MiSeq. TCRdb handled the public reads itself, with Q25 trimming in fastp and clone calling in MiXCR, and kept productive beta chains. Rows are unified per CDR3 protein, each entry keeping the most common DNA and genes. The sample records about 680,000 distinct CDR3 sequences, around 14% of which are singletons. The ten largest clonotypes hold roughly 4% of the sample. The material sequenced was memory CD4+ T cells from blood. Receptors were obtained from a female donor in good health, serving as a healthy control.

This clonotype was recorded a few times. The chain links TRBV28 to TRBJ1-5, with TRBD1 identical over 9 bases. After removal of 9 bases from V and 5 bases from J, the junction contained 5 bases not matched to a gene. This CDR3 has 13 amino acids. The germline V gene has CDR1 MDHEN and CDR2 SYDVKM. CDR3: CASDRGIDQPQHF. CDR3 DNA: TGTGCCAGTGACAGGGGGATAGATCAGCCCCAGCATTTT.

This clonotype was counted only a few times. The chain uses TRBV4-1 and TRBJ1-2; D not resolved. V gave up 4 bases and J gave up 0 bases, with 15 bases separating them. This CDR3 region has 16 residues. CDR1 MGHRA and CDR2 YSYEKL come from the germline V gene. This chain's CDR3 is CASSPTVAPTNYGYTF. DNA for the CDR3: TGCGCCAGCAGCCCGACGGTGGCACCTACTAACTATGGCTACACCTTC.

This clonotype was counted only a few times. The gene calls are TRBV4-3 and TRBJ2-7; the D gene is possibly TRBD1 (6 bases). CDR1 is LGHNA, CDR2 YSLEER, per germline. V was pared by 4 bases and J by 0 bases, with 13 bases between. This CDR3 spans 15 amino acids. CDR3 nucleotide sequence: TGCGCCAGCAGCCCCAATGGGGGCTTCTCCTACGAGCAGTACTTC. Its protein product is CASSPNGGFSYEQYF.

The table lists this clonotype with a few counts. The rearrangement uses TRBV11-2 and TRBJ2-3; no firm D call. CDR3 length equals 13 residues. CDR1 and CDR2 from the germline V gene are SGHAT and FQNNGV. V lost 0 bases and J lost 4, with 5 bases in between. DNA of the CDR3: TGTGCCAGCAGCTTAGATCGTCCAGATACGCAGTATTTT. Its protein is CASSLDRPDTQYF.

Remarks on this clonotype: This may stem from a read error, because a much larger clone lies one nucleotide away. CDR3: CASSLRTENSPLHF. In nucleotides, the CDR3 is TGTGCCAGCAGCTTGCGGACAGAAAATTCACCCCTCCACTTT. The chain joins TRBV5-4 to TRBJ1-6, with D perhaps matching TRBD1 (6 bases). Germline V gene data show CDR1 as SGHNT and CDR2 as YYREEE (reference sequence). The CDR3 is made up of 14 amino acids. Trimming pared 1 base from V and 7 bases from J, leaving 9 bases between.

This clonotype was seen a few times. This chain connects TRBV6-6 to TRBJ2-7, with a weak D call TRBD2 (6 bases). The CDR3 totals 14 residues. CDR1 is MNHNY, CDR2 SVGAGI, per germline (reference sequence). Trimming removed 3 bases from V and 6 bases from J, with 15 bases in between. CDR3 bases: TGTGCCAGCAGTTATCGGACTATGGAAAGCGAGCAGTACTTC. Translation gives CASSYRTMESEQYF.

The J gene is TRBJ2-3, the V gene TRBV6-2 or TRBV6-3; a weak D match, TRBD2 (6 bases). Germline V gene data show CDR1 as MNHEY and CDR2 as SVGEGT. The CDR3 sequence is 13 residues long. V was trimmed by 7 bases and J by 4 bases, leaving 12 bases between them. CDR3 nucleotides: TGTGCCAGCACCCCAAGGAGGGCAGATACGCAGTATTTT. This gives the protein CASTPRRADTQYF.

As regards this clonotype: This may stem from a read error, because a much larger clone lies one nucleotide away. V is TRBV10-3 and J is TRBJ1-1; a weak D match, TRBD1 (5 bases). Germline CDR1 reads ENHRY; CDR2 reads SYGVKD. CDR3 length equals 14 residues. CDR3 bases: TGTGACATCAGTGAGTCGCAGGGGAACACTGAAGCTTTCTTT. The encoded protein is CDISESQGNTEAFF.

The chain employs TRBV1 and TRBJ2-1; the D segment call TRBD2 is taken from the table without a DNA check. TRBV1 is noted as a pseudogene. The CDR3 is 17 amino acids. The CDR3 protein is CTSSQSKTSGGENEQFF. CDR3 bases: TGCACCAGCAGCCAGTCTAAAACTAGCGGAGGGGAAAATGAGCAGTTCTTC.

The rearrangement links TRBV12-3 or TRBV12-4 to TRBJ2-4; 8 bases fit TRBD2. After removal of 8 bases from V and 7 bases from J, the junction contained 13 bases not matched to a gene. The CDR3 has 15 residues. Written as DNA, the CDR3 is TGTGCCAGCCGTACTCGGGTAGCGGGGAGGAACATTCAGTACTTC. Translating it yields CASRTRVAGRNIQYF.

In this sample, this clonotype turned up a few times. This rearrangement joins TRBV5-1 to TRBJ2-7; the D call may be TRBD1 or TRBD2 (6 bases each). The CDR3 runs 16 residues. Looked up from germline, CDR1 is SGHRS and CDR2 is YFSETQ. The ends were cut back, 0 bases at V and 3 bases at J, with 16 bases in the middle. CDR3 sequence reads: CASSLAGTRRGYEQYF. The CDR3 DNA reads TGCGCCAGCAGCTTGGCCGGGACACGGAGGGGCTACGAGCAGTACTTC.

The genes are TRBV5-1 and TRBJ2-3, with D possibly being TRBD2 (5 bases). The CDR3 consists of 15 residues. CDR1 and CDR2 (germline): SGHRS, YFSETQ. The ends were cut back, 4 bases at V and 0 bases at J, with 12 bases in the middle. This chain's CDR3 is CASSQEGRSTDTQYF. The CDR3 nucleotides read TGCGCCAGCAGCCAAGAGGGAAGAAGCACAGATACGCAGTATTTT.

The chain combines TRBV25-1 with TRBJ1-2, with D unresolved. CDR1 and CDR2 from the germline V gene are MGHDK and SYGVNS. CDR3 length equals 14 residues. With 1 base removed from V and 6 bases from J, the gap between germline ends came to 12 bases. The CDR3 DNA sequence: TGTGCCAGCAGTGAATCGGCAGGTTGGAATGGCTACACCTTC. This codes for CASSESAGWNGYTF.

In this sample, this clonotype turned up a few times. This sequence joins TRBV5-1 and TRBJ1-6; 9 nucleotides match TRBD1. Germline values: CDR1 SGHRS, CDR2 YFSETQ. The CDR3 has 16 amino acids. V lost 4 bases, J lost 6 bases, and 8 bases stayed unmatched. The CDR3 reads CASSIQGQGGNSPLHF. As DNA, the CDR3 is TGCGCCAGCAGCATCCAGGGACAGGGCGGTAATTCACCCCTCCACTTT.

This sequence joins TRBV7-2 and TRBJ1-1, with a possible D match to TRBD1 (5 bases). This CDR3 has 14 residues. From germline, CDR1 is SGHTA and CDR2 FQGNSA. V lost 6 bases to trimming and J lost 11 bases, with 22 bases between them. CDR3 sequence (DNA): TGTGCCAGCAGTCCAGGGACGACCAAAAGAGAGGCTTTCTTT. Protein: CASSPGTTKREAFF.

This chain links TRBV7-2 with TRBJ2-1; 10 bases fit TRBD2. Germline loops: CDR1 SGHTA, CDR2 FQGNSA. This CDR3 region has 15 residues. The V segment lost 5 bases and the J segment 0 bases; nucleotides outside the gene matches: 1. The CDR3 is CASSGTSASYNEQFF. The CDR3 nucleotides read TGTGCCAGCAGCGGGACTAGCGCCTCCTACAATGAGCAGTTCTTC. The complete variable domain, with remaining parts taken from reference TRBV7-2 and TRBJ2-1, reads GAGVSQSPSNKVTEKGKDVELRCDPISGHTALYWYRQSLGQGLEFLIYFQGNSAPDKSGLPSDRFSAERTGGSVSTLTIQRTQQEDSAVYLCASSGTSASYNEQFFGPGTRLTVL.

This sequence joins TRBV4-3 and TRBJ1-1; D is ambiguous. Germline CDR1 LGHNA, CDR2 YSLEER. The V and J ends lost 0 bases and 5 bases respectively, with 13 bases between them. The CDR3 is made up of 15 amino acids. The CDR3: CASSQDLGMLTEAFF. CDR3 sequence (DNA): TGCGCCAGCAGCCAAGATCTCGGTATGTTGACTGAAGCTTTCTTT.

This clonotype was seen at least ten times. The chain joins TRBV5-1 to TRBJ1-4, with a tentative D call TRBD1 (5 bases). Germline V lookup: CDR1 SGHRS, CDR2 YFSETQ. Trimming removed 4 bases from V and 5 bases from J, with 12 bases in between. The CDR3 is 14 residues long. The CDR3 spells CASSVTVQNEKLFF. In nucleotides, the CDR3 is TGCGCCAGCAGCGTGACAGTACAGAATGAAAAACTGTTTTTT.

The chain uses TRBV7-2 and TRBJ2-2; 7 bases are shared with TRBD1. CDR3 length: 15 amino acids. Trimming removed 5 bases from V and 3 bases from J; junction bases left unmatched: 6. Germline V gene data show CDR1 as SGHTA and CDR2 as FQGNSA. CDR3 nucleotides: TGTGCCAGCAGCCTTCGGACAGGATACACCGGGGAGCTGTTTTTT. It specifies CASSLRTGYTGELFF.

In its sample, this clonotype was seen a few times. The V and J genes are TRBV6-1 and TRBJ2-1; no reliable D call. The germline V and J ends were trimmed by 2 bases and 5 bases, with 10 bases remaining between them. This CDR3 comprises 14 residues. Germline V lookup: CDR1 MNHNS, CDR2 SASEGT. CDR3 region: CASSEWPAHNEQFF. CDR3 DNA sequence: TGTGCCAGCAGTGAATGGCCCGCCCACAATGAGCAGTTCTTC.

The chain carries TRBV11-1 and TRBJ2-6; perhaps TRBD1 as D (6 bases). V lost 5 bases and J 0 bases, leaving 14 bases between the germline ends. The CDR3 length is 17 residues. Germline V gene sequence: CDR1 SGHAT, CDR2 FQDESV (reference sequence). The CDR3 coding sequence is TGTGCCAGCAGCCCAAGGGACACCTACTCTGGGGCCAACGTCCTGACTTTC. It translates to CASSPRDTYSGANVLTF. The full variable domain, its missing parts supplied by reference TRBV11-1 and TRBJ2-6, is EAEVAQSPRYKITEKSQAVAFWCDPISGHATLYWYRQILGQGPELLVQFQDESVVDDSQLPKDRFSAERLKGVDSTLKIQPAELGDSAMYLCASSPRDTYSGANVLTFGAGSRLTVL.

This clonotype was observed at least ten times. The V and J genes are TRBV5-4 and TRBJ1-1; no definite D call. This CDR3 contains 14 residues. CDR1 and CDR2 from the germline V gene are SGHNT and YYREEE (reference sequence). V shed 0 bases and J shed 0 bases, with 6 bases lying between them. The DNA of the CDR3 is TGTGCCAGCAGCTTGGCCAGTATGAACACTGAAGCTTTCTTT. It translates to CASSLASMNTEAFF.

The V gene is TRBV12-3 or TRBV12-4, the J gene TRBJ1-6, with TRBD1 matching 9 bases. Losses at the gene ends were 5 bases for V and 11 bases for J; bases not matched to a gene: 7. The CDR3 has 14 amino acids. CDR3 in DNA: TGTGCCAGCAGTCGGACAGGGGACGAAACACCCCTCCACTTT. Protein sequence: CASSRTGDETPLHF.

The chain is built from TRBV7-8 and TRBJ2-3; a possible D gene is TRBD2 (6 bases). CDR1 SGHVS and CDR2 FQNEAQ come from the germline V gene. There are 13 residues in the CDR3. The V end was cut by 1 base, the J end by 9 bases, with 11 bases between. The CDR3 reads CASSLGGVFTQYF. The CDR3 DNA sequence: TGTGCCAGCAGCTTAGGGGGGGTCTTCACGCAGTATTTT.

The rearrangement links TRBV11-2 to TRBJ1-1; TRBD1 agrees at 7 bases. Germline V CDR1 and CDR2: SGHAT, FQNNGV. There are 15 residues in the CDR3. The J segment lost 1 base and the V segment lost 3 bases, leaving 5 bases of the junction unmatched. The CDR3 nucleotides read TGTGCCAGCAGCTTTGAAGGGGGCTCGAACACTGAAGCTTTCTTT. It specifies CASSFEGGSNTEAFF.

This clonotype was counted between two and nine times. This chain connects TRBV6-5 to TRBJ2-7, with D tentatively TRBD1 (6 bases). Germline V gives CDR1 MNHEY, CDR2 SVGAGI. Trimming left V 0 bases short and J 4 bases short, with 13 bases between. The length of the CDR3 is 15 residues. The DNA of the CDR3 is TGTGCCAGCAGTTACTCTAGCCAGGGGAGTTACGAGCAGTACTTC. Translating it yields CASSYSSQGSYEQYF.

This clonotype was picked up a small number of times. The CDR3 sequence is CSARVLSGTGDSPLHF. The CDR3 DNA sequence: TGCAGTGCTAGAGTGCTCTCCGGGACAGGGGATTCACCCCTCCACTTT. This sequence joins TRBV20-1 and TRBJ1-6; 10 bases are shared with TRBD1. In germline, CDR1 is DFQATT, CDR2 SNEGSKA (reference sequence). The CDR3 is 16 amino acids. Unmatched junction bases numbered 8, after V lost 1 base and J lost 8 bases.

This chain uses TRBV12-3 or TRBV12-4 with TRBJ1-1; no clear D gene. This CDR3 has 13 amino acids. V shed 2 bases and J shed 6 bases, with 10 bases lying between them. Here the CDR3 reads CASSLLPGAEAFF. For the CDR3, the DNA is TGTGCCAGCAGTTTACTACCAGGCGCTGAAGCTTTCTTT.